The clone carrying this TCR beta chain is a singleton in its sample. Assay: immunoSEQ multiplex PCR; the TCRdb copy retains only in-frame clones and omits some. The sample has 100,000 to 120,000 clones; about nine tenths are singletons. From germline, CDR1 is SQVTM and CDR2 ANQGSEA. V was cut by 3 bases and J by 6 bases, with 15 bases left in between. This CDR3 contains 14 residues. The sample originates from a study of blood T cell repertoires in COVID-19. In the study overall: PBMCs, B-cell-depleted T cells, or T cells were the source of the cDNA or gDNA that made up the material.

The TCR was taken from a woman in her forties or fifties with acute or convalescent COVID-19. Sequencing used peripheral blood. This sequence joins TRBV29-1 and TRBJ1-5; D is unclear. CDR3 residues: CSVDRRGGSQPQHF. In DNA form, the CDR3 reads TGCAGCGTTGACCGCCGGGGAGGAAGTCAGCCCCAGCATTTT.